The source of this T cell receptor beta chain is a study of OX40 agonist ivuxolimab in advanced cancers. V dropped 2 bases and J dropped 6; count of bases not matched to a gene: 7. The CDR3 runs to 15 residues. Per germline, CDR1 KGHSY and CDR2 FQNENV. The sample holds a few counts of this clone. Clones were sequenced by immunoSEQ multiplex PCR, and TCRdb holds only the in-frame ones, with some missing. The profile shows some 70,000 clones, over 85% of them singletons. The sample was CD4+ or CD8+ T cells sorted from blood, taken in a trial of the OX40 agonist ivuxolimab. The sequence came from an adult with an advanced solid tumor such as melanoma, head and neck, liver or kidney cancer. The rearrangement joins TRBV16 to TRBJ1-2; 9 bases match TRBD1. DNA for the CDR3: TGTGCCAGCAGCCAAACCGGGACAGGGTTGGATGGCTACACCTTC. Residues: CASSQTGTGLDGYTF.